This T cell receptor (beta chain) is from a study of T cell repertoires in cytomegalovirus infection. Notes on the study in general: Dominating the ex vivo response were HLA-C-restricted CMV-specific TCR beta clonotypes. Of the TCR beta families, the public ones yielded a cumulative frequency that identified carriers of CMV plus the relevant HLA.

In the case of this clonotype: What it recognizes is unknown.

TCRdb fed the reads into MiXCR, producing one record per CDR3 protein. The sample includes around 530,000 distinct CDR3 sequences, about a quarter of them seen just once. The V end lost 6 bases, the J end lost 4 bases, and 12 bases lay between the germline ends. The length of the CDR3 is 13 residues. Germline loops: CDR1 LNHDA, CDR2 SQIVND (reference sequence). The sample was PBMCs. This TCR was recovered from a human donor in good health (CMV status not recorded). Some clones in this sample may be carry-over from other donors' samples. The rearrangement joins TRBV19 to TRBJ1-2; the D is unclear. The CDR3 spells CASRIDVTYGYTF. DNA for the CDR3: TGTGCCAGTAGAATCGACGTCACCTATGGCTACACCTTC.